The 8 T cell receptor beta chains reported below all come from one sample, sequenced in a study of cytomegalovirus exposure and HLA in healthy donors. 13 Jbeta primers and 60 Vbeta primers were used for the PCR. Profiling relied on immunoSEQ multiplex PCR, and the TCRdb table lists in-frame clones only, not all of them. The sample carries roughly 200,000 clones, around 78% recorded once. Sequenced input: PBMCs. The receptor set was obtained from a man younger than 45 in good health and CMV-seronegative.

The chain is built from TRBV10-1 and TRBJ2-5; 7 nucleotides line up with TRBD1. The DNA end lines up better with TRBJ2-7; the J call may be wrong. There are 18 residues in the CDR3. CDR1 and CDR2 (germline): WNHNN, SYGVQD (reference sequence). CDR3 loop: CASSESKLTVRQGYEQYF. CDR3 DNA sequence: TGCGCCAGCAGTGAGTCGAAACTCACCGTGAGACAGGGTTACGAGCAGTACTTC.

This clone was seen more than once but under ten times. J is TRBJ2-3 and V is TRBV6-1, with 8 bases fitting TRBD2. This CDR3 has 15 residues. Germline CDR1 and CDR2: MNHNS and SASEGT. V shed 7 bases, J shed 4 bases, and the junction held 10 bases outside the gene matches. The CDR3 sequence: CASNQDGGGSDTQYF. The DNA for the CDR3 is TGTGCCAGCAATCAGGACGGGGGGGGCTCAGATACGCAGTATTTT.

V is TRBV18 and J is TRBJ2-5; D gene ambiguous. V was trimmed by 6 bases and J by 7 bases, leaving 18 bases between them. CDR3 length: 14 residues. Germline V gene lookup returns CDR1 KGHSH and CDR2 LQKENI. In nucleotides, the CDR3 is TGTGCCAGCTCGCCCACGGTTGATAGCTCGACCCAGTACTTC. Its protein product is CASSPTVDSSTQYF.

The V gene is TRBV14, the J gene TRBJ2-7, with unresolved D. There are 13 residues in the CDR3. Germline V gene lookup returns CDR1 SGHDN and CDR2 FVKESK. Trimming pared 5 bases from V and 4 bases from J, leaving 12 bases between. CDR3 DNA: TGTGCCAGCAGCTCGCACGACGGGTACGAGCAGTACTTC. It codes for CASSSHDGYEQYF. The whole variable domain, remainder taken from reference TRBV14 and TRBJ2-7, is EAGVTQFPSHSVIEKGQTVTLRCDPISGHDNLYWYRRVMGKEIKFLLHFVKESKQDESGMPNNRFLAERTGGTYSTLKVQPAELEDSGVYFCASSSHDGYEQYFGPGTRLTVT.

The CDR3 region is CSVDPRGSTDTQYF. The DNA of the CDR3 is TGCAGCGTTGACCCAAGGGGGAGCACAGATACGCAGTATTTT. The chain combines TRBV29-1 with TRBJ2-3, with a possible D match to TRBD1 (6 bases). Trimming cost V 3 bases and J 0 bases, with 10 bases left between them. This CDR3 region has 14 residues. Germline V CDR1 and CDR2: SQVTM, ANQGSEA.

The genes are TRBV10-3 and TRBJ2-7, with D maybe TRBD2 (5 bases). Germline CDR1 reads ENHRY; CDR2 reads SYGVKD. Between the trimmed V and J ends, which lost 4 bases and 3 bases, there was a span of 10 bases. CDR3 length: 13 residues. The CDR3 spells CAISVPGSYEQYF. The CDR3 region has the DNA TGTGCCATCAGTGTGCCGGGAAGCTACGAGCAGTACTTC.

The chain uses TRBV2 and TRBJ1-4; maybe TRBD1 (6 bases). Per the germline V gene, CDR1 is SNHLY and CDR2 is FYNNEI. The CDR3 has 18 amino acids. Trimming cost V 1 base and J 4 bases, with 19 bases left between them. Written as DNA, the CDR3 is TGTGCCAGCAGTGAAGATAGGGCAGGCGGACAGAATAATGAAAAACTGTTTTTT. As protein: CASSEDRAGGQNNEKLFF. The complete variable domain, with remaining parts taken from reference TRBV2 and TRBJ1-4, reads EPEVTQTPSHQVTQMGQEVILRCVPISNHLYFYWYRQILGQKVEFLVSFYNNEISEKSEIFDDQFSVERPDGSNFTLKIRSTKLEDSAMYFCASSEDRAGGQNNEKLFFGSGTQLSVL.

The V call is TRBV28, the J call TRBJ1-6; D may be TRBD1 (5 bases). V was trimmed by 6 bases and J by 14 bases, leaving 17 bases between them. Germline assignment: CDR1 MDHEN and CDR2 SYDVKM. This CDR3 has 13 residues. Written as DNA, the CDR3 is TGTGCCAGCAGCGGGGGTTTAGGAAGGACCCTCCACTTT. Protein sequence: CASSGGLGRTLHF.